The clone carrying this TCR beta chain has ten or more counts. Its target is unknown. Trimming took 5 bases from V and 3 from J; bases not matched to a gene: 10. CDR1 is LNHNV and CDR2 is YYDKDF in the germline V gene (reference sequence). This CDR3 has 16 residues. The sample is drawn from a study of prognosis after radiotherapy for stage I lung cancer. General study points: The tumor specificity of expanded TCR clones remained undetermined.

Amplification of the TCR beta CDR3 (from genomic DNA) was done by two-round multiplex PCR. The first PCR round targeted every TRBV and TRBJ gene with specific primers. Universal primers went into the second round of PCR. TCRdb re-called the multiplex PCR reads with MiXCR, one entry per CDR3 protein. The repertoire holds 50,000 to 75,000 distinct CDR3 sequences, with roughly 29% as singletons. The rearrangement uses TRBV15 and TRBJ1-5; 7 bases are a match to TRBD1. The sequenced sample was PBMCs, obtained before or after stereotactic body radiation therapy (not recorded which). The sequence was obtained from a donor aged 50 or older with non-small cell lung cancer. The chain's CDR3 is CATSGPPGQLNQPQHF. The CDR3 DNA is TGTGCCACCAGCGGACCCCCGGGACAGCTCAATCAGCCCCAGCATTTT.